These 29 T cell receptor beta chains share one sample of origin, sequenced in a study of T-cell memory formation after mild COVID-19. One entry per CDR3 protein results from TCRdb running MiXCR on the 5' RACE reads. The top ten clones hold under 15% of a sample with hundreds of thousands of distinct CDR3 sequences, 20% of them seen once. The sequenced sample was PBMCs or a T cell subset sorted from them (not recorded which). The receptors were sampled from an adult woman who had mild COVID-19 (a few samples of this study predate the infection). Cell type and time point are not known.

This clonotype was detected a few times. V is TRBV9 and J is TRBJ2-7; D is possibly TRBD2 (6 bases). From germline, CDR1 is SGDLS and CDR2 YYNGEE. The CDR3 consists of 15 residues. V gave up 0 bases and J gave up 4 bases, with 14 bases separating them. In DNA form, the CDR3 reads TGTGCCAGCAGCGTAGGGGACTGGATAGCATACGAGCAGTACTTC. It codes for CASSVGDWIAYEQYF.

The V and J genes are TRBV6-6 and TRBJ2-2; the D is unclear. Germline CDR1 and CDR2: MNHNY and SVGAGI (reference sequence). CDR3 length: 15 residues. The ends were cut back, 6 bases at V and 1 base at J, with 12 bases in the middle. In DNA form, the CDR3 reads TGTGCCAGCAGGCCCCAGCGCGGGAACACCGGGGAGCTGTTTTTT. Translation: CASRPQRGNTGELFF.

This clonotype was observed a handful of times. This chain links TRBV7-2 with TRBJ2-1, with 9 bases aligning to TRBD2. Per the germline V gene, CDR1 is SGHTA and CDR2 is FQGNSA. V lost 10 bases, J lost 3 bases, and 13 bases stayed unmatched. The CDR3 covers 16 residues. The CDR3 DNA reads as TGTGCCATCGTGGGGCCTCTAGCGGGATACTACAATGAGCAGTTCTTC. Translating gives CAIVGPLAGYYNEQFF.

A few counts support this clonotype. The CDR3 nucleotides are TGTGCCAGCAGCCAAGATTTGGGACAGGGTTCCGATGAGCAGTTCTTC. Amino acid sequence: CASSQDLGQGSDEQFF. The chain is built from TRBV4-2 and TRBJ2-1, with 9 bases aligning to TRBD1. The germline V gene encodes CDR1 LGHNA and CDR2 YNFKEQ. CDR3 length: 16 residues. Trimming cost V 0 bases and J 8 bases; bases outside gene matches: 8.

V is TRBV18 and J is TRBJ1-1; no reliable D call. The germline V gene has CDR1 KGHSH and CDR2 LQKENI. V gave up 1 base and J gave up 8 bases, with 17 bases separating them. The CDR3 extends over 15 amino acids. Here the CDR3 reads CASSPLTEVSREAFF. The CDR3, as DNA: TGTGCCAGCTCACCACTCACCGAAGTATCAAGGGAAGCTTTCTTT.

The chain couples TRBV6-5 to TRBJ1-2; the D gene is possibly TRBD1 (6 bases). CDR3 length: 15 amino acids. V was shortened by 5 bases and J by 4 bases, with 17 bases between the two germline ends. Germline V gene lookup returns CDR1 MNHEY and CDR2 SVGAGI. CDR3 sequence reads: CASSVTGGQGYGYTF. The CDR3 coding sequence is TGTGCCAGCAGTGTAACGGGGGGGCAGGGCTATGGCTACACCTTC.

The V and J genes are TRBV20-1 and TRBJ2-3; TRBD2 is a possible D gene (7 bases). The length of the CDR3 is 17 residues. Trimming left V 7 bases short and J 2 bases short, with 25 bases between. Germline V gene data show CDR1 as DFQATT and CDR2 as SNEGSKA (reference sequence). Here the CDR3 reads CSVHTTGGGLYTDTQYF. The CDR3 DNA is TGCAGTGTCCATACTACGGGCGGGGGCTTATACACAGATACGCAGTATTTT.

The J gene is TRBJ2-1, the V gene TRBV7-2; the D gene is possibly TRBD2 (6 bases). V was trimmed by 1 base and J by 0 bases, leaving 19 bases between them. The length of the CDR3 is 19 residues. CDR1 SGHTA and CDR2 FQGNSA come from the germline V gene. DNA of the CDR3: TGTGCCAGCAGCTTAGTCGGCGGGATCGCCCTCAGCTCCTACAATGAGCAGTTCTTC. Translating it yields CASSLVGGIALSSYNEQFF.

The genes are TRBV4-1 and TRBJ2-3; D might be TRBD2 (6 bases). The V gene lost 1 base and the J gene lost 2 bases, with 13 bases spanning the gap. This CDR3 region has 16 residues. Germline CDR1 reads MGHRA; CDR2 reads YSYEKL. CDR3 sequence reads: CASSQVQTRATDTQYF. The CDR3 DNA is TGCGCCAGCAGCCAAGTACAGACTAGGGCCACAGATACGCAGTATTTT.

The chain has TRBV5-5 and TRBJ1-2; TRBD1 might be the D (5 bases). The CDR3 has 14 residues. The germline V and J ends were trimmed by 1 base and 8 bases, with 15 bases remaining between them. CDR1 SGHKS and CDR2 YYEKEE come from the germline V gene (reference sequence). Written as DNA, the CDR3 is TGTGCCAGCAGCTTGCAGGGACTGACGGAAGGCTACACCTTC. The encoded protein is CASSLQGLTEGYTF.

The CDR3 nucleotides read TGTGCCAGCAGCTTAAATCCGGGACAGTCTAGCACAGATACGCAGTATTTT. The encoded protein is CASSLNPGQSSTDTQYF. The rearrangement joins TRBV9 to TRBJ2-3; 7 bases are shared with TRBD1. With 4 bases clipped from V and 0 bases from J, the junction kept 11 bases outside the gene matches. Germline-derived CDR1 and CDR2 are SGDLS and YYNGEE. This CDR3 comprises 17 residues. The full variable domain, in which reference TRBV9 and TRBJ2-3 provide the parts outside the CDR3, is DSGVTQTPKHLITATGQRVTLRCSPRSGDLSVYWYQQSLDQGLQFLIQYYNGEERAKGNILERFSAQQFPDLHSELNLSSLELGDSALYFCASSLNPGQSSTDTQYFGPGTRLTVL.

This clonotype was detected only a few times. The chain joins TRBV7-9 to TRBJ2-3, with 15 bases identical to TRBD2. CDR1 is SEHNR, CDR2 FQNEAQ, per germline (reference sequence). V gave up 5 bases and J gave up 4 bases; unmatched junction bases: 7. There are 17 residues in the CDR3. Here the CDR3 DNA reads TGTGCCAGCAGCATCGGGACTAGCGGGAGGAAGGCAGATACGCAGTATTTT. Its protein is CASSIGTSGRKADTQYF.

V and J are TRBV4-2 and TRBJ1-2; the D gene is possibly TRBD1 (5 bases). This CDR3 has 16 residues. V lost 1 base, J lost 0 bases, and 12 bases lay in between. The germline gives CDR1 LGHNA, CDR2 YNFKEQ. The CDR3 reads CASSQGAPQANYGYTF. CDR3 sequence (DNA): TGTGCCAGCAGCCAAGGGGCCCCACAGGCTAACTATGGCTACACCTTC.

This clonotype was observed a few times. The V and J genes are TRBV15 and TRBJ2-7; D may be TRBD1 (6 bases). Trimming removed 1 base at V and 7 bases at J, with 14 bases between. The CDR3 extends over 14 amino acids. Germline V gene lookup returns CDR1 LNHNV and CDR2 YYDKDF (reference sequence). The CDR3 here is CATSRGAPRGEQYF. The CDR3 DNA sequence: TGTGCCACCAGCAGAGGAGCACCCAGGGGTGAGCAGTACTTC.

The chain is built from TRBV4-2 and TRBJ2-5; D remains ambiguous. Germline V gene lookup returns CDR1 LGHNA and CDR2 YNFKEQ. Trimming pared 1 base from V and 5 bases from J, leaving 11 bases between. The CDR3 sequence is 14 residues long. CDR3 nucleotide sequence: TGTGCCAGCAGCCAAGGGGCCCTATCGGAGACCCAGTACTTC. Its protein product is CASSQGALSETQYF.

This chain joins TRBV25-1 and TRBJ1-4; the match to TRBD1 covers 8 bases. The CDR3 loop spans 17 amino acids. Losses at the gene ends were 6 bases for V and 5 bases for J; bases not matched to a gene: 14. CDR1 and CDR2 from the germline V gene are MGHDK and SYGVNS. CDR3 loop: CASSEDRVLRSNEKLFF. The CDR3 region has the DNA TGTGCCAGCAGCGAGGACAGGGTGTTAAGGTCAAATGAAAAACTGTTTTTT.

The rearrangement uses TRBV6-5 and TRBJ2-5; weak D call: TRBD1 (6 bases). Germline V gives CDR1 MNHEY, CDR2 SVGAGI. The CDR3 runs to 14 residues. V lost 10 bases and J lost 4, with 19 bases in between. The CDR3 DNA reads TGTGCCATTCGGACAGACTCCAATTCAGAGACCCAGTACTTC. Amino acid sequence: CAIRTDSNSETQYF.

This chain uses TRBV7-9 with TRBJ2-5; D might be TRBD2 (5 bases). Germline CDR1 SEHNR, CDR2 FQNEAQ (reference sequence). This CDR3 comprises 13 residues. The V end was cut by 6 bases, the J end by 2 bases, with 10 bases between. The CDR3 region has the DNA TGTGCCAGCAGGCTAGCTGCGCAAGAGACCCAGTACTTC. Translation: CASRLAAQETQYF.

The chain combines TRBV29-1 with TRBJ2-1; D unclear. From germline, CDR1 is SQVTM and CDR2 ANQGSEA. This CDR3 region has 13 residues. V was clipped by 4 bases and J by 5 bases, with 12 bases between them. This chain's CDR3 is CSVVDSGDNEQFF. The CDR3 nucleotides are TGCAGCGTTGTAGATTCCGGTGACAATGAGCAGTTCTTC.

For this clonotype: The junction departs from germline at one end; a sequencing error may be responsible. The chain links TRBV6-1 to TRBJ2-7; 8 bases line up with TRBD1. Germline values: CDR1 MNHNS, CDR2 SASEGT. This CDR3 region has 12 residues. CDR3 loop: CASSADRAQTHF. CDR3 nucleotide sequence: TGTGCCAGCAGTGCGGACAGGGCGCAAACCCACTTC.

The chain couples TRBV29-1 to TRBJ1-4; D might be TRBD1 (6 bases). The germline V gene has CDR1 SQVTM and CDR2 ANQGSEA. V lost 4 bases, J lost 4 bases, and 13 bases lay in between. The length of the CDR3 is 14 residues. Written as DNA, the CDR3 is TGCAGCGTTGCCAACAGGGCCCATAATGAAAAACTGTTTTTT. This codes for CSVANRAHNEKLFF.

V is TRBV19 and J is TRBJ1-5; D is ambiguous. Germline V gives CDR1 LNHDA, CDR2 SQIVND (reference sequence). This CDR3 is 14 amino acids long. Trimming left V 8 bases short and J 0 bases short, with 11 bases between. CDR3: CASQRQYSNQPQHF. The CDR3 nucleotides are TGTGCCAGTCAACGGCAATATAGCAATCAGCCCCAGCATTTT.

This chain links TRBV20-1 with TRBJ1-3; a possible D gene is TRBD1 (5 bases). The CDR3 loop spans 15 amino acids. The V end lost 6 bases, the J end lost 2 bases, and 17 bases lay between the germline ends. Germline loops: CDR1 DFQATT, CDR2 SNEGSKA (reference sequence). The CDR3 DNA follows: TGCAGTGCCAGTCATTTAAGGACAACTGGAAACACCATATATTTT. Translated, it gives CSASHLRTTGNTIYF.

V is TRBV5-1 and J is TRBJ2-3, with 9 nucleotides matching TRBD2. The CDR3 sequence is 16 residues long. Losses at the gene ends were 2 bases for V and 2 bases for J; bases not matched to a gene: 6. Per the germline V gene, CDR1 is SGHRS and CDR2 is YFSETQ. The DNA for the CDR3 is TGCGCCAGCAGCTTTACAGCGGGAGGCCACACAGATACGCAGTATTTT. Translation: CASSFTAGGHTDTQYF.

This clonotype was found a few times. The chain carries TRBV20-1 and TRBJ2-7; D is ambiguous. Trimming shortened V by 0 bases and J by 3 bases, and 12 bases separated the two germline ends. CDR3 length equals 14 residues. The germline V gene has CDR1 DFQATT and CDR2 SNEGSKA (reference sequence). CDR3 residues: CSARDPRVFYEQYF. CDR3 in DNA: TGCAGTGCTAGAGATCCTAGAGTCTTCTACGAGCAGTACTTC.

This clonotype was counted only a few times. The chain carries TRBV12-3 or TRBV12-4 and TRBJ1-2; 11 bases fit TRBD1. V was clipped by 6 bases and J by 7 bases; unmatched bases: 7. This CDR3 contains 14 residues. The CDR3 spells CASRPGTGGFGYTF. The CDR3 DNA is TGTGCCAGCAGGCCCGGGACAGGGGGTTTTGGCTACACCTTC.

The V and J genes are TRBV12-5 and TRBJ2-7; D possibly corresponds to TRBD1 (5 bases). This CDR3 comprises 16 residues. The V and J ends lost 0 bases and 2 bases respectively, with 14 bases between them. Germline CDR1 reads LGHNT; CDR2 reads FRNRAP. The CDR3 is CASGLVHGHEAYEQYF. The CDR3 DNA follows: TGTGCTAGTGGTTTGGTACATGGACACGAAGCCTACGAGCAGTACTTC.

Only a few counts were recorded for this clonotype. The CDR3 here is CTPWNTEAFF. CDR3 in DNA: TGCACCCCATGGAACACTGAAGCTTTCTTT. The gene calls are TRBV20-1 and TRBJ1-1; unclear D gene. This CDR3 region has 10 residues. CDR1 and CDR2 (germline): DFQATT, SNEGSKA (reference sequence).

In its sample, this clonotype was seen a few times. The chain recombines TRBV4-3 with TRBJ2-2, with 11 bases lining up with TRBD2. The CDR3 is 17 residues long. The germline V gene has CDR1 LGHNA and CDR2 YSLEER. The V gene end was trimmed by 1 base and the J gene end by 6 bases; junction bases not matched to a gene: 7. This CDR3 reads CASSQVLAGDYAGELFF. Here the CDR3 DNA reads TGCGCCAGCAGCCAAGTACTAGCGGGAGATTACGCCGGGGAGCTGTTTTTT.